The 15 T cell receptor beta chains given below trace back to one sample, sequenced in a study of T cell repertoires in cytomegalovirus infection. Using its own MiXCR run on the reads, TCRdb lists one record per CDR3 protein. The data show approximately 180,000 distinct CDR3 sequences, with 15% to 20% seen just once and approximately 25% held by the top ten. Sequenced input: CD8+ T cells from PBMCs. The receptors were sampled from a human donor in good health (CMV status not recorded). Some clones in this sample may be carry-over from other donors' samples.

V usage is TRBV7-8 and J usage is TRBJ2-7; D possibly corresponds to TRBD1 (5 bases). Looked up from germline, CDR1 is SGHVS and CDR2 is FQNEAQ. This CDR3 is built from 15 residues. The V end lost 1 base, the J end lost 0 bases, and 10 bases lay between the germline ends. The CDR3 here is CASSLGQLSSYEQYF. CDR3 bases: TGTGCCAGCAGCTTAGGACAGCTTAGCTCCTACGAGCAGTACTTC. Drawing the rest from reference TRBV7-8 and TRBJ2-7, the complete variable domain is GAGVSQSPRYKVAKRGQDVALRCDPISGHVSLFWYQQALGQGPEFLTYFQNEAQLDKSGLPSDRFFAERPEGSVSTLKIQRTQQEDSAVYLCASSLGQLSSYEQYFGPGTRLTVT.

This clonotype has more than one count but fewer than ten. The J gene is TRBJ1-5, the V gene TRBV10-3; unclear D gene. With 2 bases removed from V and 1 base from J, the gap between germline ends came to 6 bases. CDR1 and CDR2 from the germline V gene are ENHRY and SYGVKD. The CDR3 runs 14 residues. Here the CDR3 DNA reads TGTGCCATCAGTGAGAGGTTAAGCAATCAGCCCCAGCATTTT. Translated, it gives CAISERLSNQPQHF.

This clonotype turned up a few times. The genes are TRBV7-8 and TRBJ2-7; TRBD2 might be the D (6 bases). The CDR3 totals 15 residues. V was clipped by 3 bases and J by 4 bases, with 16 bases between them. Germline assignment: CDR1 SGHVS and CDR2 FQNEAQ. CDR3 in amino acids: CASSLGGSVSYEQYF. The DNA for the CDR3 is TGTGCCAGCAGCTTGGGGGGATCAGTTTCTTACGAGCAGTACTTC.

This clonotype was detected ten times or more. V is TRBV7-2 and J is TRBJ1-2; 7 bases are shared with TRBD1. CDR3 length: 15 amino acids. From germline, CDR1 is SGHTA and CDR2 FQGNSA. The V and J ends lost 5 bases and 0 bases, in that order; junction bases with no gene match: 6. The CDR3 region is CASSLGGLANYGYTF. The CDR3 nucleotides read TGTGCCAGCAGCCTAGGGGGCCTAGCTAACTATGGCTACACCTTC.

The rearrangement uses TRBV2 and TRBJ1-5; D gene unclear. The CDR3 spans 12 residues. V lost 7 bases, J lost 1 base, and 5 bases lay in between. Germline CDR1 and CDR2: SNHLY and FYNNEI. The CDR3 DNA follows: TGTGCCAGCACAGCCAGCAATCAGCCCCAGCATTTT. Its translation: CASTASNQPQHF.

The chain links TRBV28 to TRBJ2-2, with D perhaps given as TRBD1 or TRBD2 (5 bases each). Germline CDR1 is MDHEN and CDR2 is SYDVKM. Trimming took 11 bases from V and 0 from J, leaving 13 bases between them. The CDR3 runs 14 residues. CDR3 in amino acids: CACLGTPNTGELFF. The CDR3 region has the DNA TGTGCCTGCCTAGGGACGCCGAACACCGGGGAGCTGTTTTTT. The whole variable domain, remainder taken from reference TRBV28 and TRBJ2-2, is DVKVTQSSRYLVKRTGEKVFLECVQDMDHENMFWYRQDPGLGLRLIYFSYDVKMKEKGDIPEGYSVSREKKERFSLILESASTNQTSMYLCACLGTPNTGELFFGEGSRLTVL.

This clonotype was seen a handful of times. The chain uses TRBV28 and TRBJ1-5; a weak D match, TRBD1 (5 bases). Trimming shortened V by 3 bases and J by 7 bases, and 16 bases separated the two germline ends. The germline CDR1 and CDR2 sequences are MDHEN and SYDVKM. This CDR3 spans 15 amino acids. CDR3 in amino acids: CASSLDLDTVQPQHF. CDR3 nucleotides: TGTGCCAGCAGTTTGGACCTGGACACTGTACAGCCCCAGCATTTT.

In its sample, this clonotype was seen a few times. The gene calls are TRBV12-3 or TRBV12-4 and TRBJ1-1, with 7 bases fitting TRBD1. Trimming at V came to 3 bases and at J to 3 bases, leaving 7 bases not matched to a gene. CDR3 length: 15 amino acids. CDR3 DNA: TGTGCCAGCAGTTTCCCGGACAGGCGTGACACTGAAGCTTTCTTT. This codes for CASSFPDRRDTEAFF.

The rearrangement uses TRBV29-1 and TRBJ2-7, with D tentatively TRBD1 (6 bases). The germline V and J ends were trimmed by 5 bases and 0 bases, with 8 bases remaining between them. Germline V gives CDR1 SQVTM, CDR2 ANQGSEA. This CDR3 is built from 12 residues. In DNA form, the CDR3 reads TGCAGCGTTCGGGACACCTCCTACGAGCAGTACTTC. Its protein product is CSVRDTSYEQYF.

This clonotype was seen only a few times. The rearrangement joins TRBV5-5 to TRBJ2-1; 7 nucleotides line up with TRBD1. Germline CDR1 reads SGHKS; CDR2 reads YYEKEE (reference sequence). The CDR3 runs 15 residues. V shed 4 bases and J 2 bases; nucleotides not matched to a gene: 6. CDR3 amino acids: CASSDDRVAYNEQFF. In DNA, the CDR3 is TGTGCCAGCAGCGACGACAGGGTGGCCTACAATGAGCAGTTCTTC.

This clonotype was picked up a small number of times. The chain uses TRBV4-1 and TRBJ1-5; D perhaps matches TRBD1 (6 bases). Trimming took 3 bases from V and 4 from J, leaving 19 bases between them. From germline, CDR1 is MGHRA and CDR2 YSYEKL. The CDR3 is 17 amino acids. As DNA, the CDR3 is TGCGCCAGCAGCCATGACGGTCTATCGGGACAAAATCAGCCCCAGCATTTT. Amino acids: CASSHDGLSGQNQPQHF.

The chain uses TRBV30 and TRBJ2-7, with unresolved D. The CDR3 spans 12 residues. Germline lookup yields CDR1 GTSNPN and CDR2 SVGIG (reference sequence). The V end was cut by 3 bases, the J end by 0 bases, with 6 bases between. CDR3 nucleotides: TGTGCCTGGAGCGGAGACTCCTACGAGCAGTACTTC. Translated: CAWSGDSYEQYF.

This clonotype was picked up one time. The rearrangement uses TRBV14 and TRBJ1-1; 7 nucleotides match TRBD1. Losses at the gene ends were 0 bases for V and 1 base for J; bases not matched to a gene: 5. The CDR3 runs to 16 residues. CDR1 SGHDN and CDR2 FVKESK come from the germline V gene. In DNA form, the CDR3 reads TGTGCCAGCAGCCAAGATAACTGGGACAGGAACACTGAAGCTTTCTTT. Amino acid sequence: CASSQDNWDRNTEAFF.

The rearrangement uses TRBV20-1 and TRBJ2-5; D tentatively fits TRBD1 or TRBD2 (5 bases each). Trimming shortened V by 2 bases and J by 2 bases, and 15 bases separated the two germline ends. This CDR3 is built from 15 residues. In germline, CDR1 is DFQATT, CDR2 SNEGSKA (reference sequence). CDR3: CSARPGTDDQETQYF. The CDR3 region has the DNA TGCAGTGCTAGACCCGGGACCGACGATCAAGAGACCCAGTACTTC.

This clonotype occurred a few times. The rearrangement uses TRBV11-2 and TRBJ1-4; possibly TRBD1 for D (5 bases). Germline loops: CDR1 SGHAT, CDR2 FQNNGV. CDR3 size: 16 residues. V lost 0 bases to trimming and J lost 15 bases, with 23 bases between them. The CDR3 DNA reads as TGTGCCAGCAGCTTAGATGCAAGGGGAAGGAGTTTGGAATTGTTTTTT. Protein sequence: CASSLDARGRSLELFF.